This T cell receptor beta chain is from a study of blood T cell repertoires in COVID-19. The wider study: Collection of acute and convalescent COVID-19 samples took place in the United States, Italy and Spain. Sources were T cells, B-cell-depleted T cells, or PBMCs; the material itself was cDNA or gDNA.

Per the original methods: Reference gene primer amplification yielded estimated nucleated cell counts. Repertoires were generated with immunoSEQ multiplex PCR, while TCRdb's copy carries only in-frame clones and drops some. The DNA was the basis for D and trimming; V, J and clone size are from that table. Of about 380,000 clones in the sample, about 85% were seen once. From germline, CDR1 is SQVTM and CDR2 ANQGSEA. The CDR3 has 13 amino acids. The sequenced sample consisted of peripheral blood. The J gene is TRBJ2-3, the V gene TRBV29-1; D call uncertain. This TCR came from a woman aged 18-29 years with acute or convalescent COVID-19. The chain's CDR3 is CRHYCGSTDTQYF. DNA for the CDR3: TGCAGGCACTACTGCGGTAGCACAGATACGCAGTATTTT.